Listed here is a single T cell receptor (beta chain). In the study's own analysis: Amplification with reference gene primers provided the estimates of nucleated cell counts. The assay was immunoSEQ multiplex PCR, and TCRdb's table has in-frame clones only and misses some. The DNA gave D and trimming, while V, J and clone size come from that table. Among around 140,000 clones listed, 70% to 90% were seen once. This entry comes from a study of blood T cell repertoires in COVID-19. On the study more broadly: COVID-19 samples collected from the United States, Italy and Spain covered acute and convalescent phases. The cDNA or gDNA used as material had been derived from T cells, B-cell-depleted T cells, or PBMCs.

In germline, CDR1 is LNHDA, CDR2 SQIVND (reference sequence). V was pared by 5 bases and J by 5 bases, with 9 bases of the junction left unmatched. The CDR3 runs to 16 residues. The sequence was obtained from a human donor with acute or convalescent COVID-19. The donor label of this sample is uncertain. The sample consisted of peripheral blood. The gene calls are TRBV19 and TRBJ2-1; 10 bases agree with TRBD2. The DNA for the CDR3 is TGTGCCAGTAGTCTCTCACTAGCGGGAATGGACAATGAGCAGTTCTTC. Encoded protein: CASSLSLAGMDNEQFF.